These T cell receptor beta chains were read from a single sample in a study of shared clonotypes between healthy human individuals. The repertoire was sequenced with immunoSEQ multiplex PCR; TCRdb's copy has only in-frame clones and lacks some. The sample has roughly 680,000 clones, over 60% seen once. Input material: memory CD4+ T cells sorted from blood. The receptor source for this set is a woman aged 30 to 39 in good health. The CDR3 runs from the conserved cysteine through the conserved F or W. D genes are given only for firm matches. The size field is filled for only some rows; it gives once, few, many or a size class.

V	J	D	size	DNA	CDR3
TRBV9	TRBJ2-1	TRBD2	.	TGTGCCAGCAGCGCCGGGACTAGCGGGAGTAGGAATGAGCAGTTCTTC	CASSAGTSGSRNEQFF
TRBV29-1	TRBJ2-7	TRBD2	.	TGCAGGGAACAACTAGCGGGATCGTCTCAAGGCTCCTACGAGCAGTACTTC	CREQLAGSSQGSYEQYF
TRBV7-8	TRBJ2-1	TRBD2	few	TGTGCCAGCAGCTTAGGGGGACTAGCGGGAGGGCCCATCAATGAGCAGTTCTTC	CASSLGGLAGGPINEQFF
TRBV7-6	TRBJ1-1	.	once	TGTGCCAGCAGCTTAGTTGCCCTTCACGGGGCAGAAGCTTTCTTT	CASSLVALHGAEAFF
TRBV29-1	TRBJ2-4	.	few	TGCAGCGCCCAGGGTGTGGGAAACATTCAGTACTTC	CSAQGVGNIQYF
TRBV2	TRBJ2-7	.	.	TGTGCCAGCAGACCTCCGAGTGGCTACGAGCAGTACTTC	CASRPPSGYEQYF
TRBV13	TRBJ1-1	.	.	TGTGCCAGCAGCGCCCTCGAGAACACTGAAGCTTTCTTT	CASSALENTEAFF
TRBV5-1	TRBJ2-2	.	.	TGCGCCAGCAGCGCCGGTGACACTTCCACCGGGGAGCTGTTTTTT	CASSAGDTSTGELFF
TRBV5-8	TRBJ1-2	.	.	TGTGCCAGCACTCTCGAGGCCGCCGCTAACTATGGCTACACCTTC	CASTLEAAANYGYTF
TRBV10-2	TRBJ2-2	TRBD2	.	TGCGCCAGCGCCCTCGTGACTAGCGGAAACACCGGGGAGCTGTTTTTT	CASALVTSGNTGELFF
TRBV6-5	TRBJ1-2	.	.	TGTGCCAGCAGGCTTGGCAGTTCTAACTATGGCTACACCTTC	CASRLGSSNYGYTF